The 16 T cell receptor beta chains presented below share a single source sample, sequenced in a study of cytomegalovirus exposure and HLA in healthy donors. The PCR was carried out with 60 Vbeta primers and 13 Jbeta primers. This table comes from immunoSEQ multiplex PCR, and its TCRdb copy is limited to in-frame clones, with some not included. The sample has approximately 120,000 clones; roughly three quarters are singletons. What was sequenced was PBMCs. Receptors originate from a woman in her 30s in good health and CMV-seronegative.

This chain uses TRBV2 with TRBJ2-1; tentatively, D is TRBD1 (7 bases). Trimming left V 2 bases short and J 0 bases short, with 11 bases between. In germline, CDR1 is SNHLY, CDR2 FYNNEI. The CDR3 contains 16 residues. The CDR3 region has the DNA TGTGCCAGCAGTGAATGGGGGGACAGCTCCTACAATGAGCAGTTCTTC. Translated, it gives CASSEWGDSSYNEQFF.

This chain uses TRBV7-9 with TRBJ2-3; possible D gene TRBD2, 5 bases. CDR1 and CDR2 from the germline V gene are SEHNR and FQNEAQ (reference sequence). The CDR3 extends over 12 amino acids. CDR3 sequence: CAGMRDTDTQYF. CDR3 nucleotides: TGTGCGGGGATGAGGGACACAGATACGCAGTATTTT.

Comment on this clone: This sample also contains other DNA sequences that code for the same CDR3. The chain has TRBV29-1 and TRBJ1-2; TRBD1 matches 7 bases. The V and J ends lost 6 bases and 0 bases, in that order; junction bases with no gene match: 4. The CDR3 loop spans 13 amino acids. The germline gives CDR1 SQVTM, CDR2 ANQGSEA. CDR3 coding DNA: TGCAGCGTGCCCGGGACAGCTAACTATGGCTACACCTTC. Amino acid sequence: CSVPGTANYGYTF.

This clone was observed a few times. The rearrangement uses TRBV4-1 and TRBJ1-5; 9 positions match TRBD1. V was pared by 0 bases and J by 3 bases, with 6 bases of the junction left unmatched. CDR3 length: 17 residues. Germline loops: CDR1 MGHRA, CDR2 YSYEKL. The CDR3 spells CASSQDLNRGLNQPQHF. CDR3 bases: TGCGCCAGCAGCCAAGATCTTAACAGGGGGCTCAATCAGCCCCAGCATTTT.

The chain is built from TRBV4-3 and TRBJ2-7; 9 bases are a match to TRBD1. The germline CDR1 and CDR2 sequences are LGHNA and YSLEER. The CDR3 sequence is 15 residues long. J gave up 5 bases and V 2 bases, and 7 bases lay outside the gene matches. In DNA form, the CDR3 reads TGCGCCAGCAGCCAACCGGGACAGGGTCTGAACGAGCAGTACTTC. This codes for CASSQPGQGLNEQYF.

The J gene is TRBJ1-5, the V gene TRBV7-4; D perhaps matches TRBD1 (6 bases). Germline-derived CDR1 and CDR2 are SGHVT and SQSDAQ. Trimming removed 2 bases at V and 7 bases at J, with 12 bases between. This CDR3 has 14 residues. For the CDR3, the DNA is TGTGCCAGCAGCTTACAGGGGAAGGGCCAGCCCCAGCATTTT. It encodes CASSLQGKGQPQHF.

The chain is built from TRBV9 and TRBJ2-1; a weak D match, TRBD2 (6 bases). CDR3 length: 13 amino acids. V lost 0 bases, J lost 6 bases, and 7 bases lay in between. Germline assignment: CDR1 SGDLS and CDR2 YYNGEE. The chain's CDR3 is CASSVASVNEQFF. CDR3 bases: TGTGCCAGCAGCGTAGCTAGCGTCAATGAGCAGTTCTTC. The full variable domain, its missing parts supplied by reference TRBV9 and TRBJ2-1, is DSGVTQTPKHLITATGQRVTLRCSPRSGDLSVYWYQQSLDQGLQFLIQYYNGEERAKGNILERFSAQQFPDLHSELNLSSLELGDSALYFCASSVASVNEQFFGPGTRLTVL.

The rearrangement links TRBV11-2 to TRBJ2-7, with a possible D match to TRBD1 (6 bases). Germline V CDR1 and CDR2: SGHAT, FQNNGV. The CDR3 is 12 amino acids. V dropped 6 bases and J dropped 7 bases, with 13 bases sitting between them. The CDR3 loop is CASSVGAREQYF. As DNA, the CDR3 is TGTGCCAGCAGTGTGGGGGCGAGGGAGCAGTACTTC.

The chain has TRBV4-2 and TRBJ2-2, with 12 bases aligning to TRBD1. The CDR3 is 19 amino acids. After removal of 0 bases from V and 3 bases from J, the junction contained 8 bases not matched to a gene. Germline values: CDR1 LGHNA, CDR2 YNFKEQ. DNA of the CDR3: TGTGCCAGCAGCCAAGATTTGGAGGGACAGGGGGCTTACACCGGGGAGCTGTTTTTT. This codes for CASSQDLEGQGAYTGELFF.

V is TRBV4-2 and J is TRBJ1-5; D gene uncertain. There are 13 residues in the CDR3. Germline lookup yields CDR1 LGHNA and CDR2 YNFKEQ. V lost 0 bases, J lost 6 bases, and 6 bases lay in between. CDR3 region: CASSQERGQPQHF. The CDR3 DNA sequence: TGTGCCAGCAGCCAAGAACGAGGTCAGCCCCAGCATTTT.

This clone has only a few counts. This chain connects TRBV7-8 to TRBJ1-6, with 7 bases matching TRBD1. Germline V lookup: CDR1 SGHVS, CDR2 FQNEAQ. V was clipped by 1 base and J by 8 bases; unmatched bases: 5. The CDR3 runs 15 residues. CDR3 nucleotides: TGTGCCAGCAGCTTAGGGAATACAGGGGATTCACCCCTCCACTTT. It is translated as CASSLGNTGDSPLHF.

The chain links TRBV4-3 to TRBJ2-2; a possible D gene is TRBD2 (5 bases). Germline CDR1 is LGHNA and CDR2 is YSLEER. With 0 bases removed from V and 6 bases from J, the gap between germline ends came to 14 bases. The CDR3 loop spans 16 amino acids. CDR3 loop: CASSQDRPSGAGELFF. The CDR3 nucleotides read TGCGCCAGCAGCCAAGACCGCCCCTCCGGGGCCGGGGAGCTGTTTTTT.

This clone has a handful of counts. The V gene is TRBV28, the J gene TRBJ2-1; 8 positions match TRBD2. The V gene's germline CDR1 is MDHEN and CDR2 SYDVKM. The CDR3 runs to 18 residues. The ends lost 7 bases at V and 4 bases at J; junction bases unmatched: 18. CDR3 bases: TGTGCCAGCACCTTTGACCCAGCCCGCGAGCGGGGGTACAATGAGCAGTTCTTC. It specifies CASTFDPARERGYNEQFF. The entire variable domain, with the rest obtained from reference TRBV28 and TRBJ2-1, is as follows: DVKVTQSSRYLVKRTGEKVFLECVQDMDHENMFWYRQDPGLGLRLIYFSYDVKMKEKGDIPEGYSVSREKKERFSLILESASTNQTSMYLCASTFDPARERGYNEQFFGPGTRLTVL.

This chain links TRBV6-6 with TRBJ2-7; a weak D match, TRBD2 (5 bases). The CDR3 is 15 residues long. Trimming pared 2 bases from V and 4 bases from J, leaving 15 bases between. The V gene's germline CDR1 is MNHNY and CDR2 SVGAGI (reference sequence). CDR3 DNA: TGTGCCAGCAGTTACGGCGGGTTCTGGGCGTACGAGCAGTACTTC. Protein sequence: CASSYGGFWAYEQYF.

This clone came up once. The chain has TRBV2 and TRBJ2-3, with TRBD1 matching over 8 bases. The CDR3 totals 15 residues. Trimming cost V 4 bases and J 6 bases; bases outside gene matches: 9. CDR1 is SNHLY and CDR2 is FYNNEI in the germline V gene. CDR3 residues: CASSALGQGFDTQYF. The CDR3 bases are TGTGCCAGCAGTGCCCTCGGACAGGGTTTTGATACGCAGTATTTT.

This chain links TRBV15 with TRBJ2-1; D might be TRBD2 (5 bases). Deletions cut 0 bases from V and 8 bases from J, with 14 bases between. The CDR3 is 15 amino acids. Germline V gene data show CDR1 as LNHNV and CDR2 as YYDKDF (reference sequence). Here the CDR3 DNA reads TGTGCCACCAGCAGAGAGAGGGTCATGGCCCATGAGCAGTTCTTC. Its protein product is CATSRERVMAHEQFF. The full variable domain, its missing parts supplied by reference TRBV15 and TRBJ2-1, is DAMVIQNPRYQVTQFGKPVTLSCSQTLNHNVMYWYQQKSSQAPKLLFHYYDKDFNNEADTPDNFQSRRPNTSFCFLDIRSPGLGDTAMYLCATSRERVMAHEQFFGPGTRLTVL.